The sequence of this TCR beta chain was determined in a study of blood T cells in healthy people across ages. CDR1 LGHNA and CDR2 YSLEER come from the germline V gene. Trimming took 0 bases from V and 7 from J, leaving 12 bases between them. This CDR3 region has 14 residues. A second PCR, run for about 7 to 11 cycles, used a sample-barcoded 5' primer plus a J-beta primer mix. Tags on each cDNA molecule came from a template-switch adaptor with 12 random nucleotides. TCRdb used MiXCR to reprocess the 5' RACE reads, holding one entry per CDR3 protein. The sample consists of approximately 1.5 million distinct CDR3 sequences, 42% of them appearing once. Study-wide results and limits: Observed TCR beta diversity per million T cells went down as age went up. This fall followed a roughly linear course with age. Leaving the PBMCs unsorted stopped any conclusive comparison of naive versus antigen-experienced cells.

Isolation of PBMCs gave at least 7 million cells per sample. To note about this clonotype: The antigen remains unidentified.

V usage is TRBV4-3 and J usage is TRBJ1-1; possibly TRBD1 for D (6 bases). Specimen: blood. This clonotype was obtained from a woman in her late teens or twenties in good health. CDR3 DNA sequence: TGCGCCAGCAGCCAAGAGGGGCGGGACATTGAAGCTTTCTTT. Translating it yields CASSQEGRDIEAFF.